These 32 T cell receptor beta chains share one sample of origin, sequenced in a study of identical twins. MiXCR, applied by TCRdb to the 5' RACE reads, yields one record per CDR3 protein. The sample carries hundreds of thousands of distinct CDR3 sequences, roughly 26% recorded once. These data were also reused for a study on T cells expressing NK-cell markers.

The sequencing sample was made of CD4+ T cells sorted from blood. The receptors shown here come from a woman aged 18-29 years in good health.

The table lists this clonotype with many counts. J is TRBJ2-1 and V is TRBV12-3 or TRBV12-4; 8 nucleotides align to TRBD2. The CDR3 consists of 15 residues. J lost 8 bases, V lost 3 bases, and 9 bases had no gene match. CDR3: CASSFRGGLVHEQFF. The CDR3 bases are TGTGCCAGCAGTTTTCGAGGGGGACTAGTGCATGAGCAGTTCTTC.

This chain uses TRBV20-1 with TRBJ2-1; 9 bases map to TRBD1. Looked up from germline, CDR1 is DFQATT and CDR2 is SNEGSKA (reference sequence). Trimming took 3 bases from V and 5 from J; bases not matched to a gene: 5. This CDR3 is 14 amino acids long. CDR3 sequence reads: CSARSGTGHNEQFF. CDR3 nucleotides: TGCAGTGCTAGGTCGGGGACAGGGCACAATGAGCAGTTCTTC.

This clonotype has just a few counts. CDR3 protein: CASSSTWTGELFF. CDR3 nucleotide sequence: TGTGCCAGCAGTTCTACTTGGACCGGGGAGCTGTTTTTT. The rearrangement uses TRBV27 and TRBJ2-2, with D unresolved. Germline CDR1 and CDR2: MNHEY and SMNVEV (reference sequence). The V end was cut by 4 bases, the J end by 5 bases, with 8 bases between. This CDR3 has 13 residues.

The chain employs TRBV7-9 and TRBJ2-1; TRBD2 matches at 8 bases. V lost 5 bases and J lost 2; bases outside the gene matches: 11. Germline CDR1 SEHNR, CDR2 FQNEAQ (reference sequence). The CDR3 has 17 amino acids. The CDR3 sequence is CASSPPGGGSTYNEQFF. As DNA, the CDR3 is TGTGCCAGCAGCCCCCCCGGGGGGGGGTCTACCTACAATGAGCAGTTCTTC.

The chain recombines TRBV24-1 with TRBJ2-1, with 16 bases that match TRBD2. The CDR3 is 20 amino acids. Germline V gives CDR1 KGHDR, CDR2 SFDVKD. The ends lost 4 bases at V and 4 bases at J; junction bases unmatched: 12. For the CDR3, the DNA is TGTGCCACCAGTGACGCCGGGACTAGCGGGAGGGGGGGAATATACAATGAGCAGTTCTTC. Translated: CATSDAGTSGRGGIYNEQFF.

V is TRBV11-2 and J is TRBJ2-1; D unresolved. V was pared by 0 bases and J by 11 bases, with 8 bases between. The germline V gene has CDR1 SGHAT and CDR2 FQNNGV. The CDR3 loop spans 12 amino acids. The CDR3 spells CASSLDPGQQFF. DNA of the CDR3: TGTGCCAGCAGCTTAGATCCGGGCCAGCAGTTCTTC.

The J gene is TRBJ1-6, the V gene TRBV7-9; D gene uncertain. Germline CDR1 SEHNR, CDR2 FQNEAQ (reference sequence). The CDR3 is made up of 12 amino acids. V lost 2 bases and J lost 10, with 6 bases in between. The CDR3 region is CASSLNESPLHF. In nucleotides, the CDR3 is TGTGCCAGCAGCTTAAACGAGTCACCCCTCCACTTT.

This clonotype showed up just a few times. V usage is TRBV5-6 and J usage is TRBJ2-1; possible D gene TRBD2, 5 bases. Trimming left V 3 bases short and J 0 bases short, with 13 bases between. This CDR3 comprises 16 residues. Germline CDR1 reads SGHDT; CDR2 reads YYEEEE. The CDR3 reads CASSSKGLHSYNEQFF. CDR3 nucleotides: TGTGCCAGCAGCTCAAAAGGACTGCACTCCTACAATGAGCAGTTCTTC.

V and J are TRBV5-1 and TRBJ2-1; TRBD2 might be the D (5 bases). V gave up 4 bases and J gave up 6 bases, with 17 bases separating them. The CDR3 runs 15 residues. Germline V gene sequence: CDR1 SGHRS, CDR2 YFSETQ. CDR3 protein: CASSRLGGGANEQFF. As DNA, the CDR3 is TGCGCCAGCAGCCGACTCGGCGGAGGTGCCAATGAGCAGTTCTTC. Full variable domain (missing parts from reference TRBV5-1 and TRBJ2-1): KAGVTQTPRYLIKTRGQQVTLSCSPISGHRSVSWYQQTPGQGLQFLFEYFSETQRNKGNFPGRFSGRQFSNSRSEMNVSTLELGDSALYLCASSRLGGGANEQFFGPGTRLTVL.

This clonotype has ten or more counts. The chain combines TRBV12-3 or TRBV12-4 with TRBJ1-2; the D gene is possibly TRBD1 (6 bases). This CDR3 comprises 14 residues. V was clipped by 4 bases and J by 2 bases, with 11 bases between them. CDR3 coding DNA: TGTGCCAGCAGTTCCCACAGGGCCAACTATGGCTACACCTTC. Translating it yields CASSSHRANYGYTF.

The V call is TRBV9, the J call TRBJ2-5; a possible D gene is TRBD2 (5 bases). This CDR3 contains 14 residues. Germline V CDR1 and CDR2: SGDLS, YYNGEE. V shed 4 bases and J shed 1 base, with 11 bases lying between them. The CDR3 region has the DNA TGTGCCAGCAGCCCTCGACTACCCCAAGAGACCCAGTACTTC. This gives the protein CASSPRLPQETQYF.

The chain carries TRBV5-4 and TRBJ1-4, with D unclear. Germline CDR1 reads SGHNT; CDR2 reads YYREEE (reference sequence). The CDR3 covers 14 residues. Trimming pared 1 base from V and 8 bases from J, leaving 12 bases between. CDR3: CASSLNAGKEKLFF. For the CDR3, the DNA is TGTGCCAGCAGCTTGAACGCGGGGAAGGAAAAACTGTTTTTT.

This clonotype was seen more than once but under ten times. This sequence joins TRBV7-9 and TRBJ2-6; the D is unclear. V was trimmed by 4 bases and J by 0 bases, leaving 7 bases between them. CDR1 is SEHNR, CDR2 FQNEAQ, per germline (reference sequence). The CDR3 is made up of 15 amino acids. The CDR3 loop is CASSWASSGANVLTF. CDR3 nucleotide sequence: TGTGCCAGCAGCTGGGCCAGCTCTGGGGCCAACGTCCTGACTTTC.

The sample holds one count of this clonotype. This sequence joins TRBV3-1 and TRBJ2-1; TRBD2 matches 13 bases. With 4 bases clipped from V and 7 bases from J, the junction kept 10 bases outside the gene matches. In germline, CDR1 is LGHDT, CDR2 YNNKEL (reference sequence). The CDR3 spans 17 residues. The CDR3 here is CASSLLAGGRRENEQFF. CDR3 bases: TGTGCCAGCAGCCTACTAGCGGGGGGGCGTCGGGAGAATGAGCAGTTCTTC.

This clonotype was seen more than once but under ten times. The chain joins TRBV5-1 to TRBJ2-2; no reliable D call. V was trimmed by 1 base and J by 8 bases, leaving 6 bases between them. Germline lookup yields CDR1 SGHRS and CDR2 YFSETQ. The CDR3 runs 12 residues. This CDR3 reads CASSLSEGELFF. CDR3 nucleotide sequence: TGCGCCAGCAGCTTGTCTGAAGGGGAGCTGTTTTTT.

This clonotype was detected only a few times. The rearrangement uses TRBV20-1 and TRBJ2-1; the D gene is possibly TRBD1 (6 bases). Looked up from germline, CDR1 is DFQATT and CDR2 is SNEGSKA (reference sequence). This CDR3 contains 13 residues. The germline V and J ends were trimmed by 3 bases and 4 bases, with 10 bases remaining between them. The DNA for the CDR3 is TGCAGTGCTAGTAGGGACAAGTACAATGAGCAGTTCTTC. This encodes CSASRDKYNEQFF.

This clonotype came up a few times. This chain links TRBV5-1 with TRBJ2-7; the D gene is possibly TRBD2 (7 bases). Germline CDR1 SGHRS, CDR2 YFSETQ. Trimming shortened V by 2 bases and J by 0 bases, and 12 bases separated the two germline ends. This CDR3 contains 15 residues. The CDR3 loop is CASSLQGGSSYEQYF. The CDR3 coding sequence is TGCGCCAGCAGCTTACAGGGAGGGAGCTCCTACGAGCAGTACTTC.

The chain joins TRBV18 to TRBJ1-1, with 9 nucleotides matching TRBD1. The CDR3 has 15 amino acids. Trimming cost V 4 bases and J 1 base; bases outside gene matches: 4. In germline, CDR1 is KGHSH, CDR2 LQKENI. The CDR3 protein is CASSQSTGGNTEAFF. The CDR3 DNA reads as TGTGCCAGCTCACAATCGACAGGGGGGAACACTGAAGCTTTCTTT.

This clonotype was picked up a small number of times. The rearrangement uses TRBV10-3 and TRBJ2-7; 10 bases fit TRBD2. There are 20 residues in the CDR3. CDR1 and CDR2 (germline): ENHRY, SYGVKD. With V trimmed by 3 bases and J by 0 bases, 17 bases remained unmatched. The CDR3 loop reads CAISDPSGASGRSSSYEQYF. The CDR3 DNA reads TGTGCCATCAGTGACCCCAGCGGGGCTAGCGGGAGATCGAGCTCCTACGAGCAGTACTTC.

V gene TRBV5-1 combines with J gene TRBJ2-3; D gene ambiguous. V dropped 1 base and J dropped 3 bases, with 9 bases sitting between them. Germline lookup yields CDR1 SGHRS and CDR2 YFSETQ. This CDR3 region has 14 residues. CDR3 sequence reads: CASSLSQQTDTQYF. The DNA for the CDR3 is TGCGCCAGCAGCTTGTCGCAGCAGACAGATACGCAGTATTTT.

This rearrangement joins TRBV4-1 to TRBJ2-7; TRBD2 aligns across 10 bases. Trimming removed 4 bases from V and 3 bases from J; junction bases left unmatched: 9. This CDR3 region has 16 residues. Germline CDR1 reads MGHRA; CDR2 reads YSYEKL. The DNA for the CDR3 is TGCGCCAGCAGCCGAGTAGCGGGGGGCTATATCTACGAGCAGTACTTC. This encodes CASSRVAGGYIYEQYF.

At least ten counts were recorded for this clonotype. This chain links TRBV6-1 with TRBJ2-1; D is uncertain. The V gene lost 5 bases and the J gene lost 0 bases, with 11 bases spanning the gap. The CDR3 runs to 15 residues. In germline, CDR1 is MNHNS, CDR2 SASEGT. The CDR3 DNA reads TGTGCCAGCAGTCCGGGTCTCGCCTCCTACAATGAGCAGTTCTTC. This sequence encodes CASSPGLASYNEQFF.

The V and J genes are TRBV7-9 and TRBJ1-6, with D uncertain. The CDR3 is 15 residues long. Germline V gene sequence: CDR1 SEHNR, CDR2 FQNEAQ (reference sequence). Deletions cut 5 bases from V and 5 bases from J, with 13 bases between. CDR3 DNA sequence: TGTGCCAGCAGCCCCTTCGAGGTCAATAATTCACCCCTCCACTTT. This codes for CASSPFEVNNSPLHF.

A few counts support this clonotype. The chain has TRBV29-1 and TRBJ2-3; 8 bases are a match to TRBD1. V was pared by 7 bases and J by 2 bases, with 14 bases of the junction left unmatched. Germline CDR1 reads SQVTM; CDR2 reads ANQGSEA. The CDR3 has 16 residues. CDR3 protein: CSGHPGTGRDTDTQYF. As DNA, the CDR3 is TGCAGCGGCCACCCCGGGACAGGCCGGGACACAGATACGCAGTATTTT.

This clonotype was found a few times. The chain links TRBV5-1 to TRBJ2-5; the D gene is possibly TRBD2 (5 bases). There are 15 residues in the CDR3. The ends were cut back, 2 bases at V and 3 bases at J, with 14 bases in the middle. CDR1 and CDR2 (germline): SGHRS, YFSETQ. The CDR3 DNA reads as TGCGCCAGCAGCTTCGGTCCCGACGGGGAAGAGACCCAGTACTTC. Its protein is CASSFGPDGEETQYF.

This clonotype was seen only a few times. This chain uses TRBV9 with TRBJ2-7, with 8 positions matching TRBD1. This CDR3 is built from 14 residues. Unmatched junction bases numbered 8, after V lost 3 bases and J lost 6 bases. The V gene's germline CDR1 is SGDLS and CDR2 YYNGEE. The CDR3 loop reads CASSADREWGEQYF. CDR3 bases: TGTGCCAGCAGCGCGGACAGGGAGTGGGGCGAGCAGTACTTC.

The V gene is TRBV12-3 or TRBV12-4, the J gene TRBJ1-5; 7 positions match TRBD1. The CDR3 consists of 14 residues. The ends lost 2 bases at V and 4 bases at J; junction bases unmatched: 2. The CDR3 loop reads CASSLSRGNQPQHF. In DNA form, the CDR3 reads TGTGCCAGCAGTTTAAGCAGGGGGAATCAGCCCCAGCATTTT.

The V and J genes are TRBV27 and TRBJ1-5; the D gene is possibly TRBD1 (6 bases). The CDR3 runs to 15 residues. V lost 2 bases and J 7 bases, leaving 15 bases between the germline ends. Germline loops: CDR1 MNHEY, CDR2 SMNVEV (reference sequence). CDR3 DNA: TGTGCCAGCAGTTTAAGGGGGGGACTTGAACAGCCCCAGCATTTT. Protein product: CASSLRGGLEQPQHF.

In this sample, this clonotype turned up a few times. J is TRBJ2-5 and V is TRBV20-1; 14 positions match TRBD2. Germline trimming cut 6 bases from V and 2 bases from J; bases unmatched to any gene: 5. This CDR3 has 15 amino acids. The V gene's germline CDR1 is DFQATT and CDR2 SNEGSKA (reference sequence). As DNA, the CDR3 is TGCAGTGCCATGGGACTAGCGGGGGTTCAAGAGACCCAGTACTTC. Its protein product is CSAMGLAGVQETQYF.

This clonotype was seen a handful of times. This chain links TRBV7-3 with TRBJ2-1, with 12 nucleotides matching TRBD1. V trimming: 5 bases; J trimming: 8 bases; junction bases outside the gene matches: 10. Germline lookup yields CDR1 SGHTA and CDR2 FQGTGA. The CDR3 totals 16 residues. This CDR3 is CASSRLPGQGADEQFF. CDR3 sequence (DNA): TGTGCCAGCAGCCGTCTCCCGGGACAGGGGGCTGATGAGCAGTTCTTC.

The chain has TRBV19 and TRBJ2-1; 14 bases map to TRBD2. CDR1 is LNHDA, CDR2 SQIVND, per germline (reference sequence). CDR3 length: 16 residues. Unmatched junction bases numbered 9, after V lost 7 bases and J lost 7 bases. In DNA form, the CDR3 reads TGTGCCAGTACTCATACCGGGACTAGCGGGAGTAATGAGCAGTTCTTC. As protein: CASTHTGTSGSNEQFF.

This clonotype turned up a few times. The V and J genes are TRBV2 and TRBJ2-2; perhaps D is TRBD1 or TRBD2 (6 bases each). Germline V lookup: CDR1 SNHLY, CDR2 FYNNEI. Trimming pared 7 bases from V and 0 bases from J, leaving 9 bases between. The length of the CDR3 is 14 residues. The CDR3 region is CASIGGSNTGELFF. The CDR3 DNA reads TGTGCCAGCATCGGGGGCTCGAACACCGGGGAGCTGTTTTTT.